Shown below are 6 T cell receptor beta chains from a single sample sequenced in a study of T cell repertoires in cytomegalovirus infection. TCRdb re-called the reads with MiXCR, one entry per CDR3 protein. The repertoire holds about 360,000 distinct CDR3 sequences, with about a sixth as singletons. Sequencing input: PBMCs. The receptor source for this set is a human donor in good health (CMV status not recorded). Some clones in this sample may be carry-over from other donors' samples.

This chain joins TRBV3-1 and TRBJ2-1; 11 nucleotides agree with TRBD2. CDR1 and CDR2 from the germline V gene are LGHDT and YNNKEL (reference sequence). With 0 bases clipped from V and 4 bases from J, the junction kept 2 bases outside the gene matches. The CDR3 has 16 amino acids. CDR3 coding DNA: TGTGCCAGCAGCCAAGACGCTAGCGGGGGGTACAATGAGCAGTTCTTC. This codes for CASSQDASGGYNEQFF.

V is TRBV6-2 or TRBV6-3 and J is TRBJ2-3; perhaps TRBD2 as D (5 bases). Trimming took 6 bases from V and 4 from J, leaving 8 bases between them. The CDR3 covers 12 residues. CDR1 MNHEY and CDR2 SVGEGT come from the germline V gene. As DNA, the CDR3 is TGTGCCAGCAGCCAGGAGGCAGATACGCAGTATTTT. It translates to CASSQEADTQYF.

In this sample, this clonotype turned up many times. V usage is TRBV7-2 and J usage is TRBJ2-5; maybe TRBD2 (6 bases). CDR1 is SGHTA, CDR2 FQGNSA, per germline. Trimming pared 2 bases from V and 0 bases from J, leaving 13 bases between. The CDR3 runs to 16 residues. The CDR3 nucleotides are TGTGCCAGCAGCTTAACGAGCGGGCCGTACCAAGAGACCCAGTACTTC. Amino acid sequence: CASSLTSGPYQETQYF.

The rearrangement links TRBV9 to TRBJ1-5; D perhaps matches TRBD1 (6 bases). Trimming stripped 2 bases from V and 1 base from J, with 10 bases between. Germline V lookup: CDR1 SGDLS, CDR2 YYNGEE. The CDR3 is made up of 15 amino acids. CDR3 nucleotides: TGTGCCAGCAGCGTGGGACATACCAGCAATCAGCCCCAGCATTTT. As protein: CASSVGHTSNQPQHF.

The chain is built from TRBV12-3 or TRBV12-4 and TRBJ1-4, with unresolved D. Trimming stripped 2 bases from V and 7 bases from J, with 11 bases between. CDR3 length: 14 amino acids. CDR3 DNA: TGTGCCAGCAGTTTAACTAATCGTGGTGAAAAACTGTTTTTT. Translation: CASSLTNRGEKLFF.

Turning to this clonotype: The junction departs from the called germline gene at one end, perhaps through a read error. The chain combines TRBV4-1 with TRBJ2-1, with 11 nucleotides matching TRBD2. Germline V gene sequence: CDR1 MGHRA, CDR2 YSYEKL. The length of the CDR3 is 16 residues. The CDR3 coding sequence is TGTGCCAGCAGCCAAGAAGTAGCGGGGGGGCCTAATGAGCAGTTCTTC. Its protein product is CASSQEVAGGPNEQFF.